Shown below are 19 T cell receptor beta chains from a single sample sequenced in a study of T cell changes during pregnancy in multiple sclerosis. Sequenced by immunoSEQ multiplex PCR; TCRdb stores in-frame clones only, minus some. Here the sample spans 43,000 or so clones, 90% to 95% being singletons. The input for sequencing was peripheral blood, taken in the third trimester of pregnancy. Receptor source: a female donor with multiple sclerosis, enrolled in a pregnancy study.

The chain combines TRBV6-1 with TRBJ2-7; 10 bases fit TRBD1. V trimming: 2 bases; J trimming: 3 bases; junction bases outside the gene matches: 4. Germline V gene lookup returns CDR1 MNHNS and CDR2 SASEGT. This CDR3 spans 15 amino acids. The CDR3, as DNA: TGTGCCAGCAGTGAAAGACAGGGGGCCTTCTACGAGCAGTACTTC. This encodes CASSERQGAFYEQYF.

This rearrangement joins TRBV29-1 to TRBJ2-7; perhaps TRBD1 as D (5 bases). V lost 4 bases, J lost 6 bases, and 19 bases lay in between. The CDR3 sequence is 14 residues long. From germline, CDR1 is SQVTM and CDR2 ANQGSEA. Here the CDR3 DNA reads TGCAGCGTTGTAGCCTTCAGGGTCTTAAGCGAGCAGTACTTC. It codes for CSVVAFRVLSEQYF.

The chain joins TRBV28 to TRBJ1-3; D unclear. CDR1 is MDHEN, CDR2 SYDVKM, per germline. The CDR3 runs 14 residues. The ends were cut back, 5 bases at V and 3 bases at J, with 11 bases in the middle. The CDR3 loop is CASSALGGGNTIYF. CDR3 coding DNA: TGTGCCAGCAGTGCCTTGGGAGGTGGAAACACCATATATTTT.

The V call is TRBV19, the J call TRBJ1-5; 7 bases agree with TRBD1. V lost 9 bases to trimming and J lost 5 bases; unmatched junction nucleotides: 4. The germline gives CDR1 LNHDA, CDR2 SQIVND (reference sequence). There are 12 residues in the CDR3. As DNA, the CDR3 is TGTGCCAGCAGGACAGGTTATCAGCCCCAGCATTTT. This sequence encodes CASRTGYQPQHF.

The CDR3 sequence is CASSLANSYEQYF. CDR3 bases: TGTGCCAGCAGCTTGGCAAACTCCTACGAGCAGTACTTC. V usage is TRBV5-6 and J usage is TRBJ2-7; D call uncertain. The length of the CDR3 is 13 residues. V was clipped by 0 bases and J by 0 bases, with 4 bases between them. Germline CDR1 SGHDT, CDR2 YYEEEE.

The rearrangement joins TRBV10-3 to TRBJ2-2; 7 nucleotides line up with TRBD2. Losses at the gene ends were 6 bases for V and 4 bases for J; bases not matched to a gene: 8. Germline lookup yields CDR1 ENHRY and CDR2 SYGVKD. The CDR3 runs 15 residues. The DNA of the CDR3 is TGTGCCATCAGAAACGGGGTAGCGGGCACCGGGGAGCTGTTTTTT. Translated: CAIRNGVAGTGELFF.

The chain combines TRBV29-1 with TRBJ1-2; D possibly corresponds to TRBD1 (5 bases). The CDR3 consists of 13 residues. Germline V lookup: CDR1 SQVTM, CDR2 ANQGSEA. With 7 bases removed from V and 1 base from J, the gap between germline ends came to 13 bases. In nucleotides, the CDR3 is TGCAGCGCCCGGGACGGGGGTAACTATGGCTACACCTTC. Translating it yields CSARDGGNYGYTF.

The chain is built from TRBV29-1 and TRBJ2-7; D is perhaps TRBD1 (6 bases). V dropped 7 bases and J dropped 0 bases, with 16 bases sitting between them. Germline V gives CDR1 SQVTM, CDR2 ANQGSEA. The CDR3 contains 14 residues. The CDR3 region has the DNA TGCAGCGCCACGAGACAGGATAGCTCCTACGAGCAGTACTTC. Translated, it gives CSATRQDSSYEQYF.

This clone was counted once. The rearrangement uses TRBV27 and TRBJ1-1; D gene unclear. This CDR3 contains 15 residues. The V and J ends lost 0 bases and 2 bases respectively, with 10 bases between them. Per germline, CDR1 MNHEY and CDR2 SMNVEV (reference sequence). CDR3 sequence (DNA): TGTGCCAGCAGTTTATCCCAGGTTGGTAACACTGAAGCTTTCTTT. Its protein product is CASSLSQVGNTEAFF.

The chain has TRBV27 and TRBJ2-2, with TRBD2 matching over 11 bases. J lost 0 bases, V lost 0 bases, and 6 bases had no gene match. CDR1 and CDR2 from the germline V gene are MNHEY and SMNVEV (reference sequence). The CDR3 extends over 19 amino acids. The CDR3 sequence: CASSLSGLAGGPNTGELFF. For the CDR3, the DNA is TGTGCCAGCAGTTTATCAGGCCTAGCGGGAGGACCGAACACCGGGGAGCTGTTTTTT.

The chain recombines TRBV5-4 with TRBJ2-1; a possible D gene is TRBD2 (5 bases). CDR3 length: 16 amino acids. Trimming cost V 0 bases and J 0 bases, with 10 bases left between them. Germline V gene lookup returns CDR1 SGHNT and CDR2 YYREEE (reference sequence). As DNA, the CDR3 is TGTGCCAGCAGCTTGGATCGGAGGAACTCCTACAATGAGCAGTTCTTC. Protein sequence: CASSLDRRNSYNEQFF.

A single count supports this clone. The chain's CDR3 is CASSITEEDQPQHF. The CDR3 DNA is TGTGCCAGTAGTATCACCGAAGAGGATCAGCCCCAGCATTTT. The genes are TRBV19 and TRBJ1-5; D not resolved. The CDR3 length is 14 residues. V shed 3 bases and J shed 5 bases, with 11 bases lying between them. The germline CDR1 and CDR2 sequences are LNHDA and SQIVND (reference sequence).

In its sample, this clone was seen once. CDR3 in DNA: TGCGCCAGCAGTGACCGGGCCGGGACTAGCGGGAGGCACAATGAGCAGTTCTTC. Translation: CASSDRAGTSGRHNEQFF. This chain joins TRBV10-2 and TRBJ2-1; 15 bases match TRBD2. The germline CDR1 and CDR2 sequences are WSHSY and SAAADI. J lost 5 bases, V lost 3 bases, and 8 bases had no gene match. This CDR3 is 18 amino acids long.

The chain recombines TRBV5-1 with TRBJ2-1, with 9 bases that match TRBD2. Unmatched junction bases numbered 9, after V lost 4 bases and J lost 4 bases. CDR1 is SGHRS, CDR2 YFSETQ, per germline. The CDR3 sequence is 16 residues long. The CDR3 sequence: CASSEITSGSYNEQFF. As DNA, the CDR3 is TGCGCCAGCAGCGAAATAACTAGCGGGTCTTACAATGAGCAGTTCTTC.

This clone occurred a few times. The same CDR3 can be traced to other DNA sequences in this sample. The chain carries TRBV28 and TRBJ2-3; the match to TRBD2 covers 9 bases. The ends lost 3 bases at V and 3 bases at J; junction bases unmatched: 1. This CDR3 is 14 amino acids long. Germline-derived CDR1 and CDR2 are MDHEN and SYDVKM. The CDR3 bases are TGTGCCAGCAGTTTCCTAGCGGGAACAGATACGCAGTATTTT. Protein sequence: CASSFLAGTDTQYF.

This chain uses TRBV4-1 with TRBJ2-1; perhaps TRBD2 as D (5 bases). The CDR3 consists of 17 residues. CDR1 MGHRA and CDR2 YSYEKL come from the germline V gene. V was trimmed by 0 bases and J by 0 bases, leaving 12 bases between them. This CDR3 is CASSQDRGGHSYNEQFF. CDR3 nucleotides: TGCGCCAGCAGCCAAGATCGAGGCGGGCACTCCTACAATGAGCAGTTCTTC.

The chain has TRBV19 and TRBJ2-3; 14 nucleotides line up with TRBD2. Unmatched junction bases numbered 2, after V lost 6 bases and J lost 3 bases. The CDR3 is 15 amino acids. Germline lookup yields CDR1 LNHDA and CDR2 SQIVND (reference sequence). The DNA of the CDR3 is TGTGCCAGTAGAAGACTAGCGGGAGGGACAGATACGCAGTATTTT. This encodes CASRRLAGGTDTQYF.

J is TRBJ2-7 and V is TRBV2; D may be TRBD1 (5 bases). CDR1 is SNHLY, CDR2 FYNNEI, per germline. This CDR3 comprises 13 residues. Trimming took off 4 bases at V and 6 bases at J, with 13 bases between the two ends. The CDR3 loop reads CASSVGRATEQYF. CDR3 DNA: TGTGCCAGCAGTGTGGGCAGGGCGACCGAGCAGTACTTC.

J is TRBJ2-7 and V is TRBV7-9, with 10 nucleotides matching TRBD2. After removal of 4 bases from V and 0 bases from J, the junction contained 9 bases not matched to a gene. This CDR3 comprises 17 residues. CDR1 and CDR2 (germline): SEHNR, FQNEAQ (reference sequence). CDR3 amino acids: CASSSLLAGESSYEQYF. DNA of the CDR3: TGTGCCAGCAGCTCCCTCCTAGCGGGGGAAAGCTCCTACGAGCAGTACTTC.